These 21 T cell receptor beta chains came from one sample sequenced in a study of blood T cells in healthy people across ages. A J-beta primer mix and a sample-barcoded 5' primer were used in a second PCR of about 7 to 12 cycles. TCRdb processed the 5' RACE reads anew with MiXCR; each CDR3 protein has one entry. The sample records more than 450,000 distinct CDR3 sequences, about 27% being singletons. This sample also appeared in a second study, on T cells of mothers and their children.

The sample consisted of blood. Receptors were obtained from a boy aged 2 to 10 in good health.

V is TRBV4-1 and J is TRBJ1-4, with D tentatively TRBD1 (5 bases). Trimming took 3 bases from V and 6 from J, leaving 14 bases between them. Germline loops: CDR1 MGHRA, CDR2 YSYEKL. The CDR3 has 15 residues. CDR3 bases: TGCGCCAGCAGCCAGGCTGGGACGGTGTATGAAAAACTGTTTTTT. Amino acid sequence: CASSQAGTVYEKLFF.

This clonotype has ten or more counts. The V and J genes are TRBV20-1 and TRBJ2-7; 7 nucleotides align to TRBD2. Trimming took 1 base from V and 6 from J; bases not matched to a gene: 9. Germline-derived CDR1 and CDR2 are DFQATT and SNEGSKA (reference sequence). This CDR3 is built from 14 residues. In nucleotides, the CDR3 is TGCAGTGCTAGAGGAGGCGGGAGTTCTGTCGAGCAGTACTTC. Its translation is CSARGGGSSVEQYF.

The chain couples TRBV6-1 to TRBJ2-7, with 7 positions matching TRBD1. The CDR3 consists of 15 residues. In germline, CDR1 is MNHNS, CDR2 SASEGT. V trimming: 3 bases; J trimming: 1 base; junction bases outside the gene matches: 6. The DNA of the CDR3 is TGTGCCAGCAGTGAGGTCTACAGGGGATCCTACGAGCAGTACTTC. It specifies CASSEVYRGSYEQYF.

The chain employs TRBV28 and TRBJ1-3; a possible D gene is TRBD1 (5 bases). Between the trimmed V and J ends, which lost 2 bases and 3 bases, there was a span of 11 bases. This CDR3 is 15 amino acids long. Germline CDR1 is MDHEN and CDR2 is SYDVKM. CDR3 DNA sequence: TGTGCCAGCAGTTTACTGGGGGTCTATGGAAACACCATATATTTT. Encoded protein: CASSLLGVYGNTIYF.

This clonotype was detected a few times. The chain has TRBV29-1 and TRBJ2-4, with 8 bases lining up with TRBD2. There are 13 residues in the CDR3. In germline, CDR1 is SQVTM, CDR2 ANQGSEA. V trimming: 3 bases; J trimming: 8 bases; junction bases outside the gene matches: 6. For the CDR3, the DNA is TGCAGCGTTGAGGGGACTAGTGGCGACATTCAGTACTTC. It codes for CSVEGTSGDIQYF.

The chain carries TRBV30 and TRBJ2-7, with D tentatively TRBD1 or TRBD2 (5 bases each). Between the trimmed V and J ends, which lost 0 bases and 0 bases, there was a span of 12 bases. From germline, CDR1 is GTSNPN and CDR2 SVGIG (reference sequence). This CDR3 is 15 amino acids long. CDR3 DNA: TGTGCCTGGAGTGTAGCCGGGGCACGCTCCTACGAGCAGTACTTC. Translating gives CAWSVAGARSYEQYF. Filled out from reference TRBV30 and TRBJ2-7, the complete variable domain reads SQTIHQWPATLVQPVGSPLSLECTVEGTSNPNLYWYRQAAGRGLQLLFYSVGIGQISSEVPQNLSASRPQDRQFILSSKKLLLSDSGFYLCAWSVAGARSYEQYFGPGTRLTVT.

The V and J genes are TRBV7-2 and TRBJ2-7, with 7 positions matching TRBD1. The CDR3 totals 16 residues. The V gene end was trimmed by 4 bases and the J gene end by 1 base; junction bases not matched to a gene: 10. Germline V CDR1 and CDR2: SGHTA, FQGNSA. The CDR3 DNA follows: TGTGCCAGCAGCTCGACGGGACAGCCCTCTTCCTACGAGCAGTACTTC. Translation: CASSSTGQPSSYEQYF.

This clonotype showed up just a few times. The CDR3 DNA follows: TGCGCCAGCAGCTTGGAGAAGACCCAGTACTTC. Translated: CASSLEKTQYF. J is TRBJ2-5 and V is TRBV5-1; no firm D call. The CDR3 runs to 11 residues. With 0 bases removed from V and 6 bases from J, the gap between germline ends came to 3 bases. CDR1 and CDR2 (germline): SGHRS, YFSETQ.

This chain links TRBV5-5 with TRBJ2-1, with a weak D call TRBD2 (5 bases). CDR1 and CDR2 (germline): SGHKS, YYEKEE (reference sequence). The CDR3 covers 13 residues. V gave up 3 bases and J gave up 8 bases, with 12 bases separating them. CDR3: CASSSGMWYEQFF. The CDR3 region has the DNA TGTGCCAGCAGCTCCGGGATGTGGTATGAGCAGTTCTTC.

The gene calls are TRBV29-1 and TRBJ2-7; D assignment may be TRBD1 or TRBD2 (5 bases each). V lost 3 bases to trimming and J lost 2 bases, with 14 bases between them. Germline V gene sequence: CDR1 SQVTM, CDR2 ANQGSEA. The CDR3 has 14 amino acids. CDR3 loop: CSVEGDRPPYEQYF. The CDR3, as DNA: TGCAGCGTTGAGGGGGATAGGCCCCCCTACGAGCAGTACTTC.

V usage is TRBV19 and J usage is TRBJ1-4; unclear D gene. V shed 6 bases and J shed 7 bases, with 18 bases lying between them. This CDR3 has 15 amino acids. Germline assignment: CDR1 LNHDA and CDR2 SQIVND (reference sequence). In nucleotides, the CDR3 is TGTGCCAGTAGCCCCGTTCTCAGCGGTGGTGAAAAACTGTTTTTT. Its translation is CASSPVLSGGEKLFF.

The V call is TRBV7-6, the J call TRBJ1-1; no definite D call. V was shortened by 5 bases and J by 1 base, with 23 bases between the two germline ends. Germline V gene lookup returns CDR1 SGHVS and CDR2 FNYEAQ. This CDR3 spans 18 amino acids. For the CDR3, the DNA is TGTGCCAGCAGCATAACTAGGACGGGCAAAGACTGGAACACTGAAGCTTTCTTT. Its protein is CASSITRTGKDWNTEAFF.

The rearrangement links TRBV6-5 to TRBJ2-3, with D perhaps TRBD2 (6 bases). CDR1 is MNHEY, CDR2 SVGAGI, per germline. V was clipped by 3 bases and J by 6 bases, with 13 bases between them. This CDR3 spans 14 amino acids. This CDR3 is CASSYRGGVDTQYF. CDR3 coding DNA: TGTGCCAGCAGTTATCGTGGAGGGGTTGATACGCAGTATTTT.

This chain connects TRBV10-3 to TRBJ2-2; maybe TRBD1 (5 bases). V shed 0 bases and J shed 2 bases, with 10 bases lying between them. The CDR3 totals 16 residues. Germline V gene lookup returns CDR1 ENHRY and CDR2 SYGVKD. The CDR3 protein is CAISESGALNTGELFF. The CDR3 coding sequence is TGTGCCATCAGTGAGTCAGGGGCGTTAAACACCGGGGAGCTGTTTTTT.

This CDR3 is CASSPPTGDLNGYTF. In DNA, the CDR3 is TGTGCCAGCTCACCACCTACAGGGGATTTGAATGGCTACACCTTC. V is TRBV18 and J is TRBJ1-2; 7 bases agree with TRBD1. Germline lookup yields CDR1 KGHSH and CDR2 LQKENI. V shed 0 bases and J 6 bases; nucleotides not matched to a gene: 7. The CDR3 has 15 residues.

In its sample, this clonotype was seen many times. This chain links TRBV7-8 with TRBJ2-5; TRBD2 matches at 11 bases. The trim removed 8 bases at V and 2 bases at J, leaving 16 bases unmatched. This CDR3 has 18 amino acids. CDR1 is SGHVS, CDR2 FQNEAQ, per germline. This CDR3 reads CASPPGTSGSGGQETQYF. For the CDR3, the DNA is TGTGCCAGCCCCCCGGGGACTAGCGGTAGCGGTGGGCAAGAGACCCAGTACTTC.

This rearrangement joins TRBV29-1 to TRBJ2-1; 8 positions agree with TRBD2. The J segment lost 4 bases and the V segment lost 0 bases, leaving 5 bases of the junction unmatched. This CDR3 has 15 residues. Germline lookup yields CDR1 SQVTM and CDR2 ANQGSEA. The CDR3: CSVEDPPGGYNEQFF. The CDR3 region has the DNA TGCAGCGTTGAAGATCCCCCGGGGGGGTACAATGAGCAGTTCTTC.

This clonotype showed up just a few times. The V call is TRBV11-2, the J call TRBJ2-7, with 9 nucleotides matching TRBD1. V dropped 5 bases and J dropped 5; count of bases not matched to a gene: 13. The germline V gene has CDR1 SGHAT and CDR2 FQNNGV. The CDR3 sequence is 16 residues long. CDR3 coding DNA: TGTGCCAGCAGCCACGGGGACAGGGCATTTTCGAACGAGCAGTACTTC. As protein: CASSHGDRAFSNEQYF.

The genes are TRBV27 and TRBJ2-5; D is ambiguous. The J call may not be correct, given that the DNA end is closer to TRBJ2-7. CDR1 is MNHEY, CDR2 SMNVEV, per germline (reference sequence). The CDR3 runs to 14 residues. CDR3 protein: CASSRHYYYYEQYF. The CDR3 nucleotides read TGTGCCAGCAGTCGCCACTACTACTACTACGAGCAGTACTTC.

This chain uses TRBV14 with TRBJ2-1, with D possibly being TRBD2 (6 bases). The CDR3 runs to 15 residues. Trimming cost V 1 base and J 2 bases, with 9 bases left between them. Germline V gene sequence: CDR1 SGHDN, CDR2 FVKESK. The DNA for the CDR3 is TGTGCCAGCAGCCAAGCGGGAGTAACCTACAATGAGCAGTTCTTC. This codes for CASSQAGVTYNEQFF.

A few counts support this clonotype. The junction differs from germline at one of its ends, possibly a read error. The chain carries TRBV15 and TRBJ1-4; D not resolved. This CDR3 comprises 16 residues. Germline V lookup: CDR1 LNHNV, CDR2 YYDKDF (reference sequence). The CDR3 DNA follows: TGTGCCACCAGCAGAGATTACGTTCCAGCTAATGAAGAACTGTTTTTT. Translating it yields CATSRDYVPANEELFF. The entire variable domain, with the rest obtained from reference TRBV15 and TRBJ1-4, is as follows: DAMVIQNPRYQVTQFGKPVTLSCSQTLNHNVMYWYQQKSSQAPKLLFHYYDKDFNNEADTPDNFQSRRPNTSFCFLDIRSPGLGDTAMYLCATSRDYVPANEELFFGSGTQLSVL.